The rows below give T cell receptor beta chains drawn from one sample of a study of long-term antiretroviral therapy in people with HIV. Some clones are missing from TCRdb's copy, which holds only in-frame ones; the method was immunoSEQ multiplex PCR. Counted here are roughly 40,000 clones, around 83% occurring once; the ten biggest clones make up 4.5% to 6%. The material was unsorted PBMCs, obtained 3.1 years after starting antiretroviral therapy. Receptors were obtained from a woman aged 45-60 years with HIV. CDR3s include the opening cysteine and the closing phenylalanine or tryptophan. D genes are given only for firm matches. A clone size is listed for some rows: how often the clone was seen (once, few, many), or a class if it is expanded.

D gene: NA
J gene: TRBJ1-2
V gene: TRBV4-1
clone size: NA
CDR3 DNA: TGCGCCAGCAGCCAAGAGGCAAGGAGCAACTATGGCTACACCTTC
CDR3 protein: CASSQEARSNYGYTF

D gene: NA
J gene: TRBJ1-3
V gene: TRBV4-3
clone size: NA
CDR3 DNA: TGCGCCAGCAGTCCGGGACTCGGAAACACCATATATTTT
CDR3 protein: CASSPGLGNTIYF

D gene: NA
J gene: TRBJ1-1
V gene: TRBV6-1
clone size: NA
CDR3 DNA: TGTGCCAGCACTATAGGACCGGGTATGAACACTGAAGCTTTCTTT
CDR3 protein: CASTIGPGMNTEAFF

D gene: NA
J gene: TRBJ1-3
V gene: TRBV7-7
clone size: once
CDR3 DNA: TGTGCTAGCAGCTTGGGGGGCTCTGGAAACACCATATATTTT
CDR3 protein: CASSLGGSGNTIYF

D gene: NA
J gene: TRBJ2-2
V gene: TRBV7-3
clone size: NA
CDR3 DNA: TGTGCCAGCAGCCCAGTCGGGGGCGCGGGGGAGCTGTTTTTT
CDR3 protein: CASSPVGGAGELFF

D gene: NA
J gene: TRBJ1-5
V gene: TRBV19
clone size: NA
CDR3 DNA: TGTGCCAGTAGTATCGTCCAGCCCCAGGCGCCCCAGCATTTT
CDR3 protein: CASSIVQPQAPQHF

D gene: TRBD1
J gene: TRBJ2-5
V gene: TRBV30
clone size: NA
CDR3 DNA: TGTGCCTGGCGGAGAACAGGGGAAGAGACCCAGTACTTC
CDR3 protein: CAWRRTGEETQYF

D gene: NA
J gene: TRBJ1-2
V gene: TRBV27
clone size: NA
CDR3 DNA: TGTGCCAGCAGTTTCTCCGACAAAACTGGTGGCTACACCTTC
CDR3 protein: CASSFSDKTGGYTF

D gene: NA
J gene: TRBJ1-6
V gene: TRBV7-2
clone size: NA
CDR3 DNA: TGTGCCAGCAGCTTAGTGCCAGGGCGAAATTCACCCCTCCACTTT
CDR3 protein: CASSLVPGRNSPLHF

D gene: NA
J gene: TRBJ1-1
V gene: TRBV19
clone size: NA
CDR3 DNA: TGTGCCAGTAGCGCAGGAACAGAATTCACTGAAGCTTTCTTT
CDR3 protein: CASSAGTEFTEAFF

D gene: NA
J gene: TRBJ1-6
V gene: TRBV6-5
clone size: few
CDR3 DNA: TGTGCCAGCAGTTATTCGGGGAATTCACCCCTCCACTTT
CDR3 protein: CASSYSGNSPLHF

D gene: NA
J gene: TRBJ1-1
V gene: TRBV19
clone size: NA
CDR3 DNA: TGTGCCAGTACCCGGGGCCTGAACCCCCCGAAAGCTTTCTTT
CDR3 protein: CASTRGLNPPKAFF

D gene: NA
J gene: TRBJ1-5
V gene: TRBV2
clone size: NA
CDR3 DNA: TGTGCCAGCAGTCGGGACATCGCGAATCAGCCCCAGCATTTT
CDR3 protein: CASSRDIANQPQHF

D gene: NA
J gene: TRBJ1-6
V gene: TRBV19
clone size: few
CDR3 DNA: TGTGCCAGTAGTATCGGGACGGACTCTCATTCACCCCTCCACTTT
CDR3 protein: CASSIGTDSHSPLHF

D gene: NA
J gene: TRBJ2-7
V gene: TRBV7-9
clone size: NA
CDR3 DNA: TGTGCCAGCAGCTTAGGTCAGTCAGGGCGCACCTACGAGCAGTACTTC
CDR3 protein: CASSLGQSGRTYEQYF

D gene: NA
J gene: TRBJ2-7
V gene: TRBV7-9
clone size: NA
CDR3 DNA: TGTGCCAGCAGACCTTCTCAGGGAGGCGAGCAGTACTTC
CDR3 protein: CASRPSQGGEQYF

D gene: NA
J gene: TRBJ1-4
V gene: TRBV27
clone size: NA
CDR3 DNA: TGTGCCAGCAGTTCCAGGGGTTCAACTAATGAAAAACTGTTTTTT
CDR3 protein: CASSSRGSTNEKLFF

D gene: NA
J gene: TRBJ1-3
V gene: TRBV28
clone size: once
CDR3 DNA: TGTGCCAGCTCTAGTACACCCGGAAACACCATATATTTT
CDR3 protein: CASSSTPGNTIYF

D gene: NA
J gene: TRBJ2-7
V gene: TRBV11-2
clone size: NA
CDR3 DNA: TGTGCCAGCAGCCCGATGTCTTGGGTGTCAGGGACGGTGTACGAGCAGTACTTC
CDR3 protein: CASSPMSWVSGTVYEQYF

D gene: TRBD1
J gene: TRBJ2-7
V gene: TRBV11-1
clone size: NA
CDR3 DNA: TGTGCCAGCAGCACAGGGACAGAGCCCTACGAGCAGTACTTC
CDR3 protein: CASSTGTEPYEQYF

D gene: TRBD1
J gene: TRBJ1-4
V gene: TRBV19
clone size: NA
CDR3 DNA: TGTGCCAGTACCACGGACAGGCGGTCTAATGAAAAACTGTTTTTT
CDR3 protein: CASTTDRRSNEKLFF

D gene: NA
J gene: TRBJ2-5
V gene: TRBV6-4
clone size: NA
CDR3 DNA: TGTGCCAGCAGTTTCACAGCTCAAGAGACCCAGTACTTC
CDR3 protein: CASSFTAQETQYF

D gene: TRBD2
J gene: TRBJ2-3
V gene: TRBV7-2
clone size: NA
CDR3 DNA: TGTGCCAGCAGCTTTTCGGGCGGGGGGTCTACAGATACGCAGTATTTT
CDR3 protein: CASSFSGGGSTDTQYF

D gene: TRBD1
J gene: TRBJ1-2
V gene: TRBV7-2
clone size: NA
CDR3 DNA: TGTGCCAGCAGCTCGCCGGGACAGCCCCTCTATGGCTACACCTTC
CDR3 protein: CASSSPGQPLYGYTF

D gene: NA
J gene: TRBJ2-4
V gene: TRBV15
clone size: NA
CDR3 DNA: TGTGCCACCAGCAGAGCGGGACTCTCGACCACCAAAAACATTCAGTACTTC
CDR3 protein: CATSRAGLSTTKNIQYF

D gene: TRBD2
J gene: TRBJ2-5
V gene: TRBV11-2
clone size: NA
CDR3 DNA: TGTGCCAGCAGCCCTATGGGGAGGGTAGGAGAGACCCAGTACTTC
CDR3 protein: CASSPMGRVGETQYF

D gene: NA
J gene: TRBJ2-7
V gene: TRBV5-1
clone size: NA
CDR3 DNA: TGCGCCAGCAGACGGGGATCCTACGAGCAGTACTTC
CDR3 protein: CASRRGSYEQYF